This T cell receptor beta chain came from a study of cytomegalovirus exposure and HLA in healthy donors. With 60 Vbeta and 13 Jbeta primers, the PCR was carried out. TCRdb's copy holds only in-frame clones and misses some; the assay was immunoSEQ multiplex PCR. The table lists around 94,000 clones, roughly 83% of them singletons. Healthy bone marrow donors made up the donors. At the time of sampling, donors were nominally healthy, though unrecorded immune exposures were likely. The TCR comes from a man between 40 and 49 years old in good health and CMV-seronegative. Sequenced sample: PBMCs.

The CDR3 DNA is TGTGCCAGTAGTCCCGACAGGGGAACTTTTCATGGCTACACCTTC. Protein product: CASSPDRGTFHGYTF. The V gene is TRBV19, the J gene TRBJ1-2; TRBD1 matches 8 bases. Looked up from germline, CDR1 is LNHDA and CDR2 is SQIVND (reference sequence). The V gene end was trimmed by 5 bases and the J gene end by 6 bases; junction bases not matched to a gene: 11. The CDR3 consists of 15 residues.